This TCR beta chain was captured in a study of blood T cell repertoires in COVID-19. Trimming took off 5 bases at V and 0 bases at J, with 11 bases between the two ends. CDR3 size: 15 residues. The germline V gene has CDR1 SEHNR and CDR2 FQNEAQ (reference sequence). In the original workflow: Nucleated cell number was recorded as an estimate derived from reference gene primer amplification. TCRdb's table, derived via immunoSEQ multiplex PCR, lists solely in-frame clones and lacks some. Clone size and V and J calls were adopted from that table, with D and trimming inferred from the DNA. The table shows about 400,000 clones, with around 90% occurring only once.

The chain is built from TRBV7-9 and TRBJ1-5, with D possibly matching TRBD1 (6 bases). The source material was PBMCs or T cells enriched from blood (not recorded which). The origin of this receptor is a woman in her forties with acute COVID-19. CDR3 residues: CASSRDRTSNQPQHF. Here the CDR3 DNA reads TGTGCCAGCAGCCGAGACAGGACTAGCAATCAGCCCCAGCATTTT.